One TCR beta chain is described in this entry. No antigen is known for it. The TCRbeta library was prepared with unique molecular identifiers. From the PCR reads, TCRdb called clonotypes with MiXCR, one entry per CDR3 protein. The table lists hundreds of thousands of distinct CDR3 sequences, 10% to 15% of them singletons. This record belongs to a study of T-cell reconstitution after alpha-beta-depleted transplantation in children. Study-wide points: Reported findings indicate that, about two months after transplant, alpha-beta T cells came from several hundred expanded clones, which were derived from non-depleted graft cells. Recipient T cells and thymic progenitors that survived gave rise to the high TCRbeta diversity observed at day 60 in some patients. One year post-transplant, T-cell counts and diversity were largely derived from T cells produced anew.

The source of this sequence is a girl aged 2-15 years with congenital amegakaryocytic thrombocytopenia, due to receive a stem cell transplant. The starting material was PBMCs, obtained before TCRalphabeta/CD19-depleted stem cell transplant.

The CDR3 nucleotides read TGCAGCGTTGATCAGGTGAACACTGAAGCTTTCTTT. As protein: CSVDQVNTEAFF. The chain employs TRBV29-1 and TRBJ1-1; D unclear. Germline CDR1 reads SQVTM; CDR2 reads ANQGSEA. The CDR3 is 12 residues long. V dropped 3 bases and J dropped 0 bases, with 5 bases sitting between them. The full variable domain, with the rest looked up from reference TRBV29-1 and TRBJ1-1, is SAVISQKPSRDICQRGTSLTIQCQVDSQVTMMFWYRQQPGQSLTLIATANQGSEATYESGFVIDKFPISRPNLTFSTLTVSNMSPEDSSIYLCSVDQVNTEAFFGQGTRLTVV.